The sequence of this T cell receptor (beta chain) was determined in a study of CD8 T cells in Susac syndrome. Reverse transcription of roughly 0.45 to 1 ug RNA used random hexamers. TCRdb itself ran the immunoSEQ multiplex PCR reads through MiXCR, one entry per CDR3 protein. The table has 110,000 or so distinct CDR3 sequences, roughly 94% seen once. This clonotype showed up just a few times. This CDR3 is built from 13 residues. The junction had 2 bases not matched to a gene; V was cut back by 2 bases and J by 4 bases. The V gene's germline CDR1 is MDHEN and CDR2 SYDVKM. CD8+ and CD4+ blood T cells underwent TCR beta sequencing. The TEMRA cells underwent FACS enrichment, while the CD8+ and CD4+ T cells underwent negative isolation.

The chain carries TRBV28 and TRBJ2-7; 7 bases align to TRBD2. Sequenced material: CD4+ T cells from PBMCs. This clonotype was obtained from a human donor in good health. DNA for the CDR3: TGTGCCAGCAGTTTAGGGGGGGTGTACGAGCAGTACTTC. Encoded protein: CASSLGGVYEQYF.